Sequencing of this T cell receptor (beta chain) was carried out in a study of control samples from healthy donors and cancer patients. The V end was cut by 7 bases, the J end by 5 bases, with 9 bases between. This CDR3 region has 11 residues. CDR1 and CDR2 from the germline V gene are SNHLY and FYNNEI. Sequencing was performed with immunoSEQ multiplex PCR; in TCRdb, only in-frame clones are kept and a portion is missing. The profile shows more than 110,000 clones, 88% of them singletons. The sequence derives from a woman in her twenties or thirties in good health. Sequencing used blood. The rearrangement joins TRBV2 to TRBJ2-7; no reliable D call. Here the CDR3 DNA reads TGTGCCAGCACGGGCTTTAACGAGCAGTACTTC. This sequence encodes CASTGFNEQYF.